This TCR beta chain was found in a study of blood T cell repertoires in COVID-19. With 4 bases removed from V and 8 bases from J, the gap between germline ends came to 20 bases. CDR1 and CDR2 from the germline V gene are SGHTA and FQGNSA. This CDR3 region has 15 residues. Libraries were prepared by immunoSEQ multiplex PCR; TCRdb keeps only in-frame clonotypes and omits some of them. This table has some 220,000 clones, 75% to 85% appearing once. Sequencing was done on a sample of peripheral blood. The J gene is TRBJ1-2, the V gene TRBV7-2; D not resolved. The TCR comes from a human donor in a cohort sampled during active COVID-19. The CDR3 is CASSSQDSVVGGYTF. Here the CDR3 DNA reads TGTGCCAGCAGCTCGCAGGACTCGGTAGTGGGCGGCTACACCTTC.